A single T cell receptor (beta chain) is shown here with its context. CDR3 length equals 15 residues. With V trimmed by 3 bases and J by 1 base, 1 base remained unmatched. The germline gives CDR1 SGHVS, CDR2 FQNEAQ. Molecules of cDNA were individually given unique molecular identifiers that were attached to them. Using its own MiXCR run on the 5' RACE reads, TCRdb lists one record per CDR3 protein. The sample carries around 76,000 distinct CDR3 sequences, about 10% recorded once. This entry belongs to a study of early T cells in non-severe SARS-CoV-2 infection. Study context: From unsorted whole blood, bulk RNA was sequenced, and the chains remained unpaired.

This receptor was taken from an adult who was a healthcare worker with PCR-confirmed SARS-CoV-2 infection or an uninfected control (not recorded which). This chain joins TRBV7-8 and TRBJ2-3, with 10 bases lining up with TRBD1. Sequenced sample: whole blood. CDR3 nucleotide sequence: TGTGCCAGCAGCTTGACAGGGGGCGGCACAGATACGCAGTATTTT. Translated, it gives CASSLTGGGTDTQYF.